This T cell receptor (beta chain) stems from a study of CD8 T cells in ankylosing spondylitis. Findings and limits, study-wide: Disease-linked clones were reportedly significantly enriched in matched ankylosing spondylitis synovial fluid.

MiXCR, applied by TCRdb to the 5' RACE reads, yields one record per CDR3 protein. The sample has some 200,000 distinct CDR3 sequences; around 13% are singletons. Note on this clonotype: Antigen specificity is unknown.

Trimming cost V 0 bases and J 7 bases, with 3 bases left between them. The germline CDR1 and CDR2 sequences are LNHDA and SQIVND (reference sequence). The CDR3 has 11 amino acids. This receptor was identified in a male donor with ankylosing spondylitis or in good health (not recorded which). What was sequenced was blood, either unsorted or a sorted T cell fraction (not recorded which). The rearrangement joins TRBV19 to TRBJ1-1; D is uncertain. The CDR3 loop reads CASSIDIEAFF. CDR3 DNA: TGTGCCAGTAGTATAGACATTGAAGCTTTCTTT.